The 16 T cell receptor beta chains below come from one sample, sequenced in a study of blood T cell repertoires in COVID-19. Libraries were prepared by immunoSEQ multiplex PCR; TCRdb keeps only in-frame clonotypes and omits some of them. The sample has about 140,000 clones; roughly four fifths are singletons. Sequencing was done on a sample of peripheral blood. These receptors all come from a woman aged 80 or older with active or convalescent COVID-19.

The CDR3 nucleotides are TGTGCCAGTAGTATTGGTCGGTATAGCAATCAGCCCCAGCATTTT. It yields the protein CASSIGRYSNQPQHF. The genes are TRBV19 and TRBJ1-5, with D unresolved. The CDR3 is made up of 15 amino acids. CDR1 LNHDA and CDR2 SQIVND come from the germline V gene (reference sequence). The V end lost 3 bases, the J end lost 0 bases, and 9 bases lay between the germline ends.

This chain joins TRBV4-1 and TRBJ1-1; the match to TRBD1 covers 9 bases. The CDR3 consists of 16 residues. V lost 5 bases to trimming and J lost 2 bases; unmatched junction nucleotides: 9. The germline V gene has CDR1 MGHRA and CDR2 YSYEKL. CDR3 amino acids: CASSSAQGASNTEAFF. The CDR3 coding sequence is TGCGCCAGCAGCTCTGCACAGGGGGCGAGTAACACTGAAGCTTTCTTT.

The chain links TRBV5-1 to TRBJ2-3; D ambiguous. The CDR3 consists of 13 residues. CDR1 SGHRS and CDR2 YFSETQ come from the germline V gene. V was clipped by 6 bases and J by 2 bases, with 10 bases between them. The CDR3 DNA follows: TGCGCCAGCACACTACGACCCACAGATACGCAGTATTTT. Residues: CASTLRPTDTQYF.

The count of this clone is one. The chain links TRBV3-1 (or the pseudogene TRBV3-2) to TRBJ2-7, with 13 positions matching TRBD2. Unmatched junction bases numbered 6, after V lost 6 bases and J lost 1 base. Germline V lookup: CDR1 LGHDT, CDR2 YNNKEL (reference sequence). The CDR3 runs to 16 residues. The CDR3 DNA sequence: TGTGCCAGCAGTAGGACTAGCGGGGGAACTTCCTACGAGCAGTACTTC. Encoded protein: CASSRTSGGTSYEQYF.

V gene TRBV9 combines with J gene TRBJ1-2; 8 bases are shared with TRBD1. Germline V gene lookup returns CDR1 SGDLS and CDR2 YYNGEE. V dropped 0 bases and J dropped 5; count of bases not matched to a gene: 6. The CDR3 runs to 15 residues. For the CDR3, the DNA is TGTGCCAGCAGCGTAGGAATGGACAGGGCGTATGGCTACACCTTC. This encodes CASSVGMDRAYGYTF.

V usage is TRBV7-9 and J usage is TRBJ2-5; no reliable D call. CDR1 is SEHNR, CDR2 FQNEAQ, per germline (reference sequence). The CDR3 has 13 amino acids. V lost 3 bases and J lost 4, with 9 bases in between. CDR3 loop: CASSFGRIETQYF. The DNA for the CDR3 is TGTGCCAGCAGCTTTGGCAGGATAGAGACCCAGTACTTC.

This chain links TRBV5-1 with TRBJ1-5; D call uncertain. Germline V gene sequence: CDR1 SGHRS, CDR2 YFSETQ. The V end lost 0 bases, the J end lost 0 bases, and 7 bases lay between the germline ends. This CDR3 is 15 amino acids long. The CDR3 sequence: CASSLGRDSNQPQHF. In DNA, the CDR3 is TGCGCCAGCAGCTTGGGTCGGGATAGCAATCAGCCCCAGCATTTT. The whole variable domain, remainder taken from reference TRBV5-1 and TRBJ1-5, is KAGVTQTPRYLIKTRGQQVTLSCSPISGHRSVSWYQQTPGQGLQFLFEYFSETQRNKGNFPGRFSGRQFSNSRSEMNVSTLELGDSALYLCASSLGRDSNQPQHFGDGTRLSIL.

The chain carries TRBV11-1 and TRBJ2-3, with 9 bases that match TRBD1. This CDR3 contains 16 residues. Germline-derived CDR1 and CDR2 are SGHAT and FQDESV (reference sequence). J lost 3 bases, V lost 5 bases, and 9 bases had no gene match. In nucleotides, the CDR3 is TGTGCCAGCAGCGGAAACAGGGGGCGAAATACAGATACGCAGTATTTT. The encoded protein is CASSGNRGRNTDTQYF.

The sample holds one count of this clone. The chain couples TRBV7-6 to TRBJ1-6; TRBD1 aligns across 7 bases. The CDR3 covers 16 residues. Per the germline V gene, CDR1 is SGHVS and CDR2 is FNYEAQ. V lost 5 bases to trimming and J lost 6 bases; unmatched junction nucleotides: 10. The CDR3 loop reads CASSPGPGQLNSPLHF. The DNA for the CDR3 is TGTGCCAGCAGCCCTGGCCCGGGACAGCTTAATTCACCCCTCCACTTT.

V and J are TRBV12-3 or TRBV12-4 and TRBJ1-1, with a possible D match to TRBD1 (5 bases). Deletions cut 3 bases from V and 6 bases from J, with 11 bases between. The CDR3 runs 13 residues. DNA for the CDR3: TGTGCCAGCAGTTTTAGGGGCATCCCTGAAGCTTTCTTT. This gives the protein CASSFRGIPEAFF.

The rearrangement uses TRBV30 and TRBJ1-1; D is possibly TRBD1 (6 bases). V was clipped by 0 bases and J by 1 base, with 12 bases between them. This CDR3 region has 15 residues. CDR1 and CDR2 (germline): GTSNPN, SVGIG (reference sequence). The CDR3, as DNA: TGTGCCTGGAGTGTTATTACAGGGCCGAACACTGAAGCTTTCTTT. Its protein product is CAWSVITGPNTEAFF.

The gene calls are TRBV19 and TRBJ2-1; 9 positions agree with TRBD1. Germline values: CDR1 LNHDA, CDR2 SQIVND (reference sequence). J gave up 3 bases and V 5 bases, and 5 bases lay outside the gene matches. This CDR3 comprises 15 residues. This chain's CDR3 is CASSVTGGSYNEQFF. In nucleotides, the CDR3 is TGTGCCAGTAGTGTAACAGGGGGCAGCTACAATGAGCAGTTCTTC.

This clone came up a few times. The J gene is TRBJ1-5, the V gene TRBV28; D uncertain. The CDR3 length is 14 residues. Per the germline V gene, CDR1 is MDHEN and CDR2 is SYDVKM. Trimming cost V 2 bases and J 4 bases, with 9 bases left between them. CDR3 sequence reads: CASSLVRGNQPQHF. DNA for the CDR3: TGTGCCAGCAGTTTAGTCCGAGGGAATCAGCCCCAGCATTTT.

The chain recombines TRBV27 with TRBJ2-1; weak D call: TRBD2 (7 bases). The CDR3 runs to 17 residues. Per the germline V gene, CDR1 is MNHEY and CDR2 is SMNVEV (reference sequence). V lost 6 bases and J 0 bases, leaving 18 bases between the germline ends. CDR3 in DNA: TGTGCCAGCAGACCGTCGGGGGGCCCGAGCTCCTACAATGAGCAGTTCTTC. It codes for CASRPSGGPSSYNEQFF.

V is TRBV28 and J is TRBJ2-3, with D perhaps matching TRBD1 (6 bases). Trimming took 8 bases from V and 2 from J, leaving 17 bases between them. Germline V gene lookup returns CDR1 MDHEN and CDR2 SYDVKM. This CDR3 is built from 15 residues. The DNA of the CDR3 is TGTGCCAGCGAGGGGGATGGGGGTTCCACAGATACGCAGTATTTT. Its protein is CASEGDGGSTDTQYF.

The V gene is TRBV7-9, the J gene TRBJ2-3; possibly TRBD2 for D (6 bases). CDR1 is SEHNR and CDR2 is FQNEAQ in the germline V gene (reference sequence). Trimming cost V 7 bases and J 4 bases, with 21 bases left between them. This CDR3 region has 16 residues. CDR3 nucleotide sequence: TGTGCCAGCAATTTAGCCGCCCAGGGAGGACCAGATACGCAGTATTTT. The encoded protein is CASNLAAQGGPDTQYF.